This entry lists 26 T cell receptor beta chains sequenced from one sample in a study of a mutant IDH1 vaccine in newly diagnosed glioma. The time point is: week 23, last vaccination. One vaccine dose held 300 ug of mutant IDH1 20-mer peptide and came with topical imiquimod. Their recognized antigens are unknown. Assay used: immunoSEQ multiplex PCR; TCRdb lists only in-frame clones, some missing. The sample records 40,000 to 50,000 clones, 65% to 80% being singletons. The source was PBMCs, collected from a glioma patient whose treatment included an IDH1 peptide vaccine. The receptor source for this set is a man in his fifties or sixties with glioma.

The chain uses TRBV5-4 and TRBJ2-1, with D possibly matching TRBD2 (5 bases). V was clipped by 0 bases and J by 5 bases, with 12 bases between them. The CDR3 is made up of 15 amino acids. Germline V gene lookup returns CDR1 SGHNT and CDR2 YYREEE (reference sequence). CDR3 in DNA: TGTGCCAGCAGCTTGGTTGCGGGCCACAACAATGAGCAGTTCTTC. Protein sequence: CASSLVAGHNNEQFF.

The chain joins TRBV30 to TRBJ2-1, with 9 bases matching TRBD2. Germline V gene lookup returns CDR1 GTSNPN and CDR2 SVGIG (reference sequence). J gave up 3 bases and V 2 bases, and 2 bases lay outside the gene matches. The CDR3 runs to 14 residues. The CDR3 here is CAWSMTSGYNEQFF. CDR3 DNA: TGTGCCTGGAGTATGACTAGCGGCTACAATGAGCAGTTCTTC.

This rearrangement joins TRBV7-2 to TRBJ2-7; TRBD2 matches at 12 bases. Germline values: CDR1 SGHTA, CDR2 FQGNSA. V lost 5 bases and J lost 2; bases outside the gene matches: 4. This CDR3 has 15 amino acids. The CDR3: CASSRTSGAPYEQYF. The CDR3 DNA follows: TGTGCCAGCAGCAGGACTAGCGGGGCGCCCTACGAGCAGTACTTC.

The CDR3 DNA reads as TGCAGCGTCCAACCCCTAGACGCCCGGAACACTGAAGCTTTCTTT. The encoded protein is CSVQPLDARNTEAFF. V usage is TRBV29-1 and J usage is TRBJ1-1; the D is unclear. The ends were cut back, 6 bases at V and 1 base at J, with 18 bases in the middle. The germline V gene encodes CDR1 SQVTM and CDR2 ANQGSEA. The CDR3 is made up of 15 amino acids. The full variable domain, rest sourced from reference TRBV29-1 and TRBJ1-1, is SAVISQKPSRDICQRGTSLTIQCQVDSQVTMMFWYRQQPGQSLTLIATANQGSEATYESGFVIDKFPISRPNLTFSTLTVSNMSPEDSSIYLCSVQPLDARNTEAFFGQGTRLTVV.

This clone was observed a handful of times. The chain recombines TRBV19 with TRBJ1-1; no reliable D call. Germline loops: CDR1 LNHDA, CDR2 SQIVND (reference sequence). The CDR3 is made up of 14 amino acids. The germline V and J ends were trimmed by 7 bases and 14 bases, with 26 bases remaining between them. This chain's CDR3 is CASNNDPGRPGRFF. The CDR3 bases are TGTGCCAGTAACAATGACCCCGGGAGGCCCGGAAGATTCTTT.

The rearrangement joins TRBV2 to TRBJ2-3; 10 bases match TRBD2. This CDR3 has 15 amino acids. CDR1 is SNHLY and CDR2 is FYNNEI in the germline V gene. V trimming: 6 bases; J trimming: 0 bases; junction bases outside the gene matches: 3. CDR3 region: CASRQLAGSTDTQYF. In DNA, the CDR3 is TGTGCCAGCAGGCAACTAGCGGGGAGCACAGATACGCAGTATTTT.

Only one count was recorded for this clone. This chain uses TRBV30 with TRBJ2-7, with D possibly being TRBD1 (6 bases). The CDR3 consists of 14 residues. Germline values: CDR1 GTSNPN, CDR2 SVGIG (reference sequence). V was shortened by 2 bases and J by 0 bases, with 11 bases between the two germline ends. The CDR3 nucleotides read TGTGCCTGGAGTCCCCCCAGGGGCTCCTACGAGCAGTACTTC. This gives the protein CAWSPPRGSYEQYF.

This clone has only a few counts. The chain joins TRBV20-1 to TRBJ1-1; 9 bases fit TRBD1. The ends lost 8 bases at V and 3 bases at J; junction bases unmatched: 1. Germline CDR1 and CDR2: DFQATT and SNEGSKA (reference sequence). The CDR3 runs 11 residues. CDR3 in amino acids: CSRTGDTEAFF. DNA of the CDR3: TGCAGTCGGACAGGGGACACTGAAGCTTTCTTT.

This chain uses TRBV18 with TRBJ2-6; tentatively, D is TRBD2 (7 bases). V was clipped by 3 bases and J by 2 bases, with 17 bases between them. Germline lookup yields CDR1 KGHSH and CDR2 LQKENI. This CDR3 is 18 amino acids long. CDR3 residues: CASSPLGGGLPGANVLTF. CDR3 sequence (DNA): TGTGCCAGCTCACCCTTGGGCGGGGGCCTTCCTGGGGCCAACGTCCTGACTTTC.

The chain employs TRBV4-1 and TRBJ2-7; TRBD1 matches at 7 bases. The CDR3 is 13 residues long. Germline CDR1 reads MGHRA; CDR2 reads YSYEKL. The V and J ends lost 4 bases and 2 bases, in that order; junction bases with no gene match: 2. The CDR3 bases are TGCGCCAGCAGCCTCGACAGGGCCTACGAGCAGTACTTC. Translating it yields CASSLDRAYEQYF.

V and J are TRBV18 and TRBJ1-3; no clear D gene. The CDR3 covers 16 residues. Trimming stripped 4 bases from V and 0 bases from J, with 13 bases between. The germline gives CDR1 KGHSH, CDR2 LQKENI. For the CDR3, the DNA is TGTGCCAGCTCACTCCAACCTGGCAACTCTGGAAACACCATATATTTT. Amino acids: CASSLQPGNSGNTIYF.

This clone was picked up a small number of times. The chain is built from TRBV5-6 and TRBJ1-2, with 11 bases identical to TRBD1. CDR3 length equals 16 residues. Germline V gene sequence: CDR1 SGHDT, CDR2 YYEEEE. V lost 6 bases to trimming and J lost 4 bases; unmatched junction nucleotides: 11. In DNA form, the CDR3 reads TGTGCCAGCAACCCGGACAGGGGGCGATATGGCTATGGCTACACCTTC. As protein: CASNPDRGRYGYGYTF.

The rearrangement uses TRBV6-6 and TRBJ1-1, with a tentative D call TRBD1 (5 bases). The length of the CDR3 is 14 residues. V was shortened by 6 bases and J by 6 bases, with 17 bases between the two germline ends. Germline V gives CDR1 MNHNY, CDR2 SVGAGI (reference sequence). CDR3: CASRGREGRAEAFF. The CDR3 nucleotides are TGTGCCAGCAGAGGCAGGGAAGGTCGGGCTGAAGCTTTCTTT.

The chain links TRBV10-3 to TRBJ2-1; TRBD2 is a possible D gene (6 bases). The CDR3 spans 16 residues. From germline, CDR1 is ENHRY and CDR2 SYGVKD. V was shortened by 0 bases and J by 3 bases, with 12 bases between the two germline ends. CDR3 in amino acids: CAISESGGAGYNEQFF. The CDR3 coding sequence is TGTGCCATCAGTGAGTCAGGAGGGGCTGGCTACAATGAGCAGTTCTTC.

The chain employs TRBV6-1 and TRBJ1-4; the D is unclear. The CDR3 contains 15 residues. The ends were cut back, 7 bases at V and 8 bases at J, with 20 bases in the middle. CDR1 MNHNS and CDR2 SASEGT come from the germline V gene. The CDR3, as DNA: TGTGCCAGCAAGCGGGAAGGAGTAGCGCGAGAAAAACTGTTTTTT. Its protein is CASKREGVAREKLFF.

This rearrangement joins TRBV6-5 to TRBJ1-4; D unresolved. The ends were cut back, 0 bases at V and 7 bases at J, with 9 bases in the middle. Germline CDR1 MNHEY, CDR2 SVGAGI. There are 14 residues in the CDR3. The CDR3 sequence is CASSYSKGFEKLFF. DNA for the CDR3: TGTGCCAGCAGTTACTCGAAAGGGTTTGAAAAACTGTTTTTT.

The chain has TRBV30 and TRBJ1-1; 8 bases are shared with TRBD1. The germline V gene has CDR1 GTSNPN and CDR2 SVGIG (reference sequence). The CDR3 is made up of 14 amino acids. With 3 bases clipped from V and 4 bases from J, the junction kept 7 bases outside the gene matches. CDR3 in amino acids: CAWSAPDRATEAFF. The CDR3 DNA follows: TGTGCCTGGAGCGCCCCGGACAGGGCCACTGAAGCTTTCTTT.

V and J are TRBV6-5 and TRBJ2-7, with D uncertain. The CDR3 runs 15 residues. Germline V gene data show CDR1 as MNHEY and CDR2 as SVGAGI. Deletions cut 0 bases from V and 4 bases from J, with 13 bases between. CDR3 amino acids: CASSYSSPTWYEQYF. The CDR3 region has the DNA TGTGCCAGCAGTTACTCTTCCCCAACTTGGTACGAGCAGTACTTC.

The J gene is TRBJ2-6, the V gene TRBV7-6; 10 bases match TRBD1. Trimming at V came to 3 bases and at J to 1 base, leaving 6 bases not matched to a gene. The CDR3 runs 18 residues. The germline V gene encodes CDR1 SGHVS and CDR2 FNYEAQ. CDR3 protein: CASSLEGQGISGANVLTF. In DNA form, the CDR3 reads TGTGCCAGCAGCTTGGAGGGACAGGGGATATCTGGGGCCAACGTCCTGACTTTC.

The V gene is TRBV7-2, the J gene TRBJ2-1, with 8 positions matching TRBD2. Germline V gene lookup returns CDR1 SGHTA and CDR2 FQGNSA. This CDR3 region has 17 residues. V lost 0 bases, J lost 1 base, and 5 bases stayed unmatched. The CDR3 coding sequence is TGTGCCAGCAGCTTAGCTGAGCGGGGGATTTCCTACAATGAGCAGTTCTTC. The encoded protein is CASSLAERGISYNEQFF.

The CDR3 region has the DNA TGTGCCAGTAGTATAGATCTGAGGACTAACTATGGCTACACCTTC. Residues: CASSIDLRTNYGYTF. The V gene is TRBV19, the J gene TRBJ1-2, with unresolved D. The ends were cut back, 0 bases at V and 0 bases at J, with 8 bases in the middle. The CDR3 sequence is 15 residues long. CDR1 and CDR2 from the germline V gene are LNHDA and SQIVND (reference sequence).

The chain couples TRBV7-8 to TRBJ1-4, with TRBD1 matching over 7 bases. Per germline, CDR1 SGHVS and CDR2 FQNEAQ. The CDR3 totals 14 residues. J lost 6 bases, V lost 6 bases, and 7 bases had no gene match. CDR3 residues: CASRPGQNHEKLFF. The CDR3 region has the DNA TGTGCCAGCAGGCCGGGACAGAACCATGAAAAACTGTTTTTT.

The chain recombines TRBV29-1 with TRBJ2-7, with 9 bases identical to TRBD2. The CDR3 is 13 amino acids. Germline V gene data show CDR1 as SQVTM and CDR2 as ANQGSEA. The J segment lost 1 base and the V segment lost 7 bases, leaving 5 bases of the junction unmatched. The DNA for the CDR3 is TGCAGCGCGTTAGCGGGGGAGTCCTACGAGCAGTACTTC. It yields the protein CSALAGESYEQYF.

V is TRBV5-1 and J is TRBJ1-1; D perhaps matches TRBD1 (5 bases). The germline CDR1 and CDR2 sequences are SGHRS and YFSETQ. The ends were cut back, 0 bases at V and 5 bases at J, with 11 bases in the middle. The CDR3 has 14 amino acids. The CDR3 DNA follows: TGCGCCAGCAGCTTGGAAGGGGAGGGGACTGAAGCTTTCTTT. Residues: CASSLEGEGTEAFF. Full variable domain (rest looked up from reference TRBV5-1 and TRBJ1-1): KAGVTQTPRYLIKTRGQQVTLSCSPISGHRSVSWYQQTPGQGLQFLFEYFSETQRNKGNFPGRFSGRQFSNSRSEMNVSTLELGDSALYLCASSLEGEGTEAFFGQGTRLTVV.

V gene TRBV4-2 combines with J gene TRBJ1-4, with 9 bases identical to TRBD1. The CDR3 is 16 amino acids. The ends lost 1 base at V and 5 bases at J; junction bases unmatched: 5. Per germline, CDR1 LGHNA and CDR2 YNFKEQ. CDR3 coding DNA: TGTGCCAGCAGCCAAGCGGTACAGGGGGCGAATGAAAAACTGTTTTTT. This codes for CASSQAVQGANEKLFF.

This clone was found once. V is TRBV5-8 and J is TRBJ1-2, with a weak D call TRBD1 (6 bases). The CDR3 has 15 residues. V was cut by 0 bases and J by 0 bases, with 9 bases left in between. Germline V CDR1 and CDR2: SGHTS, YDEGEE. DNA of the CDR3: TGTGCCAGCAGCTTGGATCGGACAGCTAACTATGGCTACACCTTC. Amino acids: CASSLDRTANYGYTF.